Included here is one T cell receptor beta chain sequence, with context. This clone was counted once. It lacks a known antigen. Base qualities are not at hand, and no much larger clone is one base apart. This record comes from a study of blood T cell repertoires in COVID-19 (dated by TCRdb to between 2020 and 2021). Regarding the complete study: Samples covering the acute and convalescent phases of COVID-19 were provided by collaborators in the United States, Italy and Spain. Samples were obtained from the ongoing ImmuneRACE study (first 160 participants) and from 1,200 or so subjects provided by 6 global collaborators. HLA class I and class II types, where available, came from metadata supplied by the sample provider rather than from assay-based typing. The sample metadata nearly always contained a de-identified subject ID, COVID-19 status, age in years and sex. Subjects who had been exposed to COVID-19, were actively infected with it, or had recovered from it provided the deeply sampled blood TCRbeta repertoires that made up the dataset. The repertoires were released in a freely available public database meant as a resource for research on the immune response to SARS-CoV-2. The prospective study material was composed of cDNA or gDNA derived from T cells, B-cell-depleted T cells, or PBMCs.

TCRbeta CDR3 regions were amplified from genomic DNA by means of the immunoSEQ Assay, a bias-controlled multiplex PCR. The source study handled its data this way. Nucleated cell counts per sample were estimated from amplification of reference gene primers within the assay. To quantify the absolute abundance of each unique TCRbeta CDR3 rearrangement, sequence reads were collapsed and filtered. For each sample, productive Simpson clonality was calculated as the square root of Simpson's diversity index over productive rearrangements. TCRdb's version of the immuneACCESS table is confined to in-frame rearrangements and falls short of the full clone set. An unresolved V gene accounts for under half of the shortfall where checked; the remainder is of unknown origin. That table furnishes V, J and clone size, whereas the DNA furnished D and trimming. This sample holds about 58,000 clones; less than 90% were observed only once. Roughly 8% of the sample lies in the top ten.

The germline V gene encodes CDR1 SGHAT and CDR2 FQNNGV. The cysteine opens and the phenylalanine closes a CDR3 of 16 amino acids. Just the 48-base CDR3 DNA is kept, in frame starting at base 1. V is cut back by 3 bases and J by 0 bases, with 2 bases in the junction unmatched. What the work shows at the level of the full study, not this receptor alone: How much clinical and demographic metadata was included differed by source and by participant, and the metadata was provided uncurated.

Collaborating institutions collected whole blood in K2EDTA tubes following their own protocols. For TCRbeta analysis, collaborators shipped samples in one of three forms: frozen whole blood, isolated PBMCs, or DNA extracted from either of those sample types. The sequence joins TRBV11-2 to TRBJ2-3, with 11 junctional bases fitting TRBD2. Material for sequencing was peripheral blood. The receptor was isolated from a woman aged 70-85 years with active COVID-19. The CDR3 reads CASSLRTSGSTDTQYF. The nucleotides read TGTGCCAGCAGCTTGAGGACTAGCGGGAGCACAGATACGCAGTATTTT.